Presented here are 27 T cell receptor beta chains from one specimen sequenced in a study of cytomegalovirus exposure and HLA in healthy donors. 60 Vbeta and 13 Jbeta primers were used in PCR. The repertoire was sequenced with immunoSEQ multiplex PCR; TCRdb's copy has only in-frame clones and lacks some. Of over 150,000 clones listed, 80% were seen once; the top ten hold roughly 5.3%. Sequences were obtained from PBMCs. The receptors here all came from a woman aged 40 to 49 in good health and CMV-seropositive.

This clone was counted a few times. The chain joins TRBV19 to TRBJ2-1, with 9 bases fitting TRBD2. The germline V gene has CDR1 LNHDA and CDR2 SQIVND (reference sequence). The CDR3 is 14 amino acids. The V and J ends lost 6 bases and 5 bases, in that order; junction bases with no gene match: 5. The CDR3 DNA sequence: TGTGCCAGTAGGTTGACTAGCGGAGACAATGAGCAGTTCTTC. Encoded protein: CASRLTSGDNEQFF.

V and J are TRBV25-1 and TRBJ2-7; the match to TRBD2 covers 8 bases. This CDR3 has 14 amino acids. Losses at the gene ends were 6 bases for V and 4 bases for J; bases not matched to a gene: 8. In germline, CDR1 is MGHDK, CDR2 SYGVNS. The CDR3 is CASSYGRATYEQYF. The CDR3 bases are TGTGCCAGCAGCTACGGGAGGGCCACGTACGAGCAGTACTTC.

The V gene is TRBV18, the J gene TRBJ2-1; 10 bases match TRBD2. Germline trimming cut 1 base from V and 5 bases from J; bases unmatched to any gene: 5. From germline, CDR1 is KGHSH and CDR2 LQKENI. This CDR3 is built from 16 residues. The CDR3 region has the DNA TGTGCCAGCTCACCACTAGGACTAGCGGCTGACAATGAGCAGTTCTTC. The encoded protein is CASSPLGLAADNEQFF.

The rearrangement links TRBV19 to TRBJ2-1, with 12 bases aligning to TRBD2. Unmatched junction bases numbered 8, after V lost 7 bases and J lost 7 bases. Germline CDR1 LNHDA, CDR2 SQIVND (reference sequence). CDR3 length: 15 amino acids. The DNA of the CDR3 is TGTGCCAGTACGAGACTAGCGGGAGCCGGGAATGAGCAGTTCTTC. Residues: CASTRLAGAGNEQFF.

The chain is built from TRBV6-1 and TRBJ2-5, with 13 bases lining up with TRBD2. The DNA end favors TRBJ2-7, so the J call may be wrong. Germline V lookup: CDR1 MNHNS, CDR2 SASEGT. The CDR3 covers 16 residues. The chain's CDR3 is CASSALGLAGVGEQYF. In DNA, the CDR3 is TGTGCCAGCAGTGCCTTAGGACTAGCGGGAGTCGGCGAGCAGTACTTC.

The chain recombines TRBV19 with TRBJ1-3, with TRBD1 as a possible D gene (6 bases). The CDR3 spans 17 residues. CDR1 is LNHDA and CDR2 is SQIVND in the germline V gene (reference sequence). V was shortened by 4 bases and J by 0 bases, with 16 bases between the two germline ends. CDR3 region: CASSNRAQPNSGNTIYF. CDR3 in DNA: TGTGCCAGTAGTAACAGGGCTCAACCAAACTCTGGAAACACCATATATTTT.

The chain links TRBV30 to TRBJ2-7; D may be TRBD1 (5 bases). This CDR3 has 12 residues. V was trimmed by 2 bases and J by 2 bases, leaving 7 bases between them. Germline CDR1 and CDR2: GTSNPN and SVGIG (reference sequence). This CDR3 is CAWSQQAYEQYF. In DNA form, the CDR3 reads TGTGCCTGGAGTCAACAGGCCTACGAGCAGTACTTC.

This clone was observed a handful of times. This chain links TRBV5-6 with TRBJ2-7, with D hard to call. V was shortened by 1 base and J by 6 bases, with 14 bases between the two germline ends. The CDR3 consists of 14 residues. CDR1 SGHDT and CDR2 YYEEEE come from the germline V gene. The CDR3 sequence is CASSLYGETPEQYF. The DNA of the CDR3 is TGTGCCAGCAGCTTGTATGGAGAAACCCCCGAGCAGTACTTC.

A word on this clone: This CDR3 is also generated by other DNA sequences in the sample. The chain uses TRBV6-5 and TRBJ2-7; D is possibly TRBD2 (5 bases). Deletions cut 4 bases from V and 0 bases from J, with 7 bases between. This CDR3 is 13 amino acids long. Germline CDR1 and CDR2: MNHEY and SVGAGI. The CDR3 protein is CASSWSGSYEQYF. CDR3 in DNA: TGTGCCAGCAGTTGGAGCGGCTCCTACGAGCAGTACTTC.

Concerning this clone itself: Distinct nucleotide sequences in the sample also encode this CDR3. The CDR3 sequence is CASSLGLAGVYEQYF. CDR3 bases: TGTGCCAGCAGCTTGGGACTAGCGGGGGTGTACGAGCAGTACTTC. The rearrangement links TRBV5-4 to TRBJ2-7, with TRBD2 matching 12 bases. Trimming took 0 bases from V and 4 from J; bases not matched to a gene: 2. The CDR3 covers 15 residues. Germline CDR1 and CDR2: SGHNT and YYREEE (reference sequence).

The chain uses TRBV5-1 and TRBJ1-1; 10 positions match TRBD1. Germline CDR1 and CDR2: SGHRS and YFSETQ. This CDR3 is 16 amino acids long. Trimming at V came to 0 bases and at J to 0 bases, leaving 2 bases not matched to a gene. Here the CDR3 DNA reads TGCGCCAGCAGCTTGGCGGGACAGGGGATGAACACTGAAGCTTTCTTT. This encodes CASSLAGQGMNTEAFF.

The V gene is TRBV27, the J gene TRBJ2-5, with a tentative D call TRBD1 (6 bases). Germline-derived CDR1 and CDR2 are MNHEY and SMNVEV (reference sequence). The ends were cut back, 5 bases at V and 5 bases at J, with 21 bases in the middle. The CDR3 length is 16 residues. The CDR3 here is CASSPQRTVFQETQYF. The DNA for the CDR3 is TGTGCCAGCAGTCCCCAACGGACAGTCTTCCAGGAGACCCAGTACTTC.

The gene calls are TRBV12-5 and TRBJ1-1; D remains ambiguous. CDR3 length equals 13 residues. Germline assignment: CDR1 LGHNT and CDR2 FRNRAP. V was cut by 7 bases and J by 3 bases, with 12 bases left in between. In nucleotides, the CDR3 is TGTGCTAGTGCCCAAGGCGGAGACACTGAAGCTTTCTTT. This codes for CASAQGGDTEAFF.

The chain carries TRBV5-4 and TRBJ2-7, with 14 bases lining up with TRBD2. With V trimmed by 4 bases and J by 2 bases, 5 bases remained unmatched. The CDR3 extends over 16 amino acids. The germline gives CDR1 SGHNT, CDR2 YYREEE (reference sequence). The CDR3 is CASSGRLAGGPYEQYF. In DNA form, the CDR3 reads TGTGCCAGCAGCGGGCGACTAGCGGGAGGGCCCTACGAGCAGTACTTC.

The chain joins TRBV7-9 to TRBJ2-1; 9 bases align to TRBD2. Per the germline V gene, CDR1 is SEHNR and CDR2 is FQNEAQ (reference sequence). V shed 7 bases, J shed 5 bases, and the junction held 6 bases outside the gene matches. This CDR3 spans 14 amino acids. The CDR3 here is CASTLSGSDNEQFF. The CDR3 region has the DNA TGTGCCAGCACCCTTAGCGGGAGTGACAATGAGCAGTTCTTC.

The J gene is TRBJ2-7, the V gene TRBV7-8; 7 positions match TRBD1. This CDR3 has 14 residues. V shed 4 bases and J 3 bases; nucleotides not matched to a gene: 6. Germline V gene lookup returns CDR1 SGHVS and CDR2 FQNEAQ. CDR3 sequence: CASSWGQTSYEQYF. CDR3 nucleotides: TGTGCCAGCAGCTGGGGACAGACGAGCTACGAGCAGTACTTC.

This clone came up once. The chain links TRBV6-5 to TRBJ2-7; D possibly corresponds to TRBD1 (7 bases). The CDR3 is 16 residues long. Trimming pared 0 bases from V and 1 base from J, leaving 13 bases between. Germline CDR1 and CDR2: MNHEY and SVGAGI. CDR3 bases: TGTGCCAGCAGTTACTCGCGGGACAGAAATTCCTACGAGCAGTACTTC. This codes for CASSYSRDRNSYEQYF.

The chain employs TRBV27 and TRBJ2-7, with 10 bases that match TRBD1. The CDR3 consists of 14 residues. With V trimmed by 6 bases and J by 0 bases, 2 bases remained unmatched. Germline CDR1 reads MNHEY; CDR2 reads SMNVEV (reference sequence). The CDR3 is CASRRTGGSYEQYF. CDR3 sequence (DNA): TGTGCCAGCAGGAGGACAGGGGGCTCCTACGAGCAGTACTTC.

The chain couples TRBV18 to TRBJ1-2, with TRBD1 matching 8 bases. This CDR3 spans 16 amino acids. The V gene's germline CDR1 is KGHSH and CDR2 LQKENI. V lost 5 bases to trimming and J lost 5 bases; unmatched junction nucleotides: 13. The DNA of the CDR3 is TGTGCCAGCTCAACAAAGGTTGGGACAGGACCATATGGCTACACCTTC. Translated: CASSTKVGTGPYGYTF.

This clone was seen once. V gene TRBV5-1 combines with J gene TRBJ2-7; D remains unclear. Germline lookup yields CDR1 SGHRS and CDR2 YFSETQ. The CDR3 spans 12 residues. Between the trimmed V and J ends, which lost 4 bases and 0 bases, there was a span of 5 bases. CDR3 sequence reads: CASSPPSYEQYF. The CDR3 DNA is TGCGCCAGCAGCCCTCCCTCCTACGAGCAGTACTTC.

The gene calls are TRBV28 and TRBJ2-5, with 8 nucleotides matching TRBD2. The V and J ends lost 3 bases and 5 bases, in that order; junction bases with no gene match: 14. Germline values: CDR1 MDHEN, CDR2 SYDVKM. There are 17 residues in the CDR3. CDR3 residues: CASSFLGTRGVTETQYF. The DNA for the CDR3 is TGTGCCAGCAGTTTTCTAGGGACTAGGGGAGTTACGGAGACCCAGTACTTC.

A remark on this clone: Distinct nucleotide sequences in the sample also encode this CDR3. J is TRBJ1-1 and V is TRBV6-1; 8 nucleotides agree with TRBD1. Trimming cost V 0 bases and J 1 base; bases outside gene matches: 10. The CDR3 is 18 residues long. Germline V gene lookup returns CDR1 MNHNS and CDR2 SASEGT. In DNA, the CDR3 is TGTGCCAGCAGTGAAGCGCTGGGGGCAGGGACAGGGAACACTGAAGCTTTCTTT. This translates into CASSEALGAGTGNTEAFF.

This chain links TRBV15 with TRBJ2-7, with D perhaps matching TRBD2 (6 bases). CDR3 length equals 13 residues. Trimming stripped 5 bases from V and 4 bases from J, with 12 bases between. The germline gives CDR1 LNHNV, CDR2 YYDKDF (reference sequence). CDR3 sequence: CATSGLGGYEQYF. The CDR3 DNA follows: TGTGCCACCAGCGGACTCGGGGGTTACGAGCAGTACTTC.

The CDR3, as DNA: TGTGCCAGCAGCTACAGGGGGCAGTCGGGGTTAGCGGGTTACAATGAGCAGTTCTTC. Translating gives CASSYRGQSGLAGYNEQFF. The chain recombines TRBV27 with TRBJ2-1; 9 bases align to TRBD1. The CDR3 runs to 19 residues. Germline V gene sequence: CDR1 MNHEY, CDR2 SMNVEV (reference sequence). The trim removed 6 bases at V and 4 bases at J, leaving 19 bases unmatched.

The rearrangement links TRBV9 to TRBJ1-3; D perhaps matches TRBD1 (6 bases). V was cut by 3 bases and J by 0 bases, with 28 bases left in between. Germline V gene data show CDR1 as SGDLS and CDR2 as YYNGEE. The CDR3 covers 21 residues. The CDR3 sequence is CASSEEGVAGVSHSSGNTIYF. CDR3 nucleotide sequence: TGTGCCAGCAGCGAGGAAGGGGTGGCAGGGGTATCCCATAGCTCTGGAAACACCATATATTTT.

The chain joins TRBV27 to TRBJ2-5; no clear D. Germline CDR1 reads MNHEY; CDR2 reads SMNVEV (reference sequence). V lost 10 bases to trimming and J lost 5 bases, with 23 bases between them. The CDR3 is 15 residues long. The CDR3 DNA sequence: TGTGCCACCCGAACCTTGACTCGCCCGAGGGAGACCCAGTACTTC. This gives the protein CATRTLTRPRETQYF.

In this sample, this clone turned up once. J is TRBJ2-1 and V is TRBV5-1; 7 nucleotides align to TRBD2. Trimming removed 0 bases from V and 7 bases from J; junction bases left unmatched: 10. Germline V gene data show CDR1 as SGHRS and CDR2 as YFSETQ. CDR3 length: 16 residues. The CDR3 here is CASSLASERDGNEQFF. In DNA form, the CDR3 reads TGCGCCAGCAGCTTGGCCTCGGAGCGGGATGGGAATGAGCAGTTCTTC.